The present entry profiles one T cell receptor (beta chain) with its context. The sample originates from a study of blood T cell repertoires in COVID-19. Study at large: T cells, B-cell-depleted T cells, or PBMCs supplied cDNA or gDNA.

Germline assignment: CDR1 SGHRS and CDR2 YFSETQ. The V segment lost 1 base and the J segment 4 bases; nucleotides outside the gene matches: 8. This CDR3 comprises 16 residues. Sequenced by immunoSEQ multiplex PCR; TCRdb stores in-frame clones only, minus some. The sample holds 90,000 to 150,000 clones, 86% seen once. This clonotype originated in a man between 65 and 85 years old who had recovered from COVID-19. The sample consisted of peripheral blood. V is TRBV5-1 and J is TRBJ1-1; 9 bases line up with TRBD1. The CDR3 loop reads CASSLSAGQGITEAFF. The CDR3 region has the DNA TGCGCCAGCAGCTTGTCGGCCGGACAGGGGATCACTGAAGCTTTCTTT.